This passage covers 15 T cell receptor beta chains from one sample sequenced in a study of T cells in Graves' hyperthyroidism and ophthalmopathy. Amplification of TCR beta CDR3 regions was performed using RNA transcripts as template. HTBI primers were used for first-round RT-PCR of the TCR CDR3. TCRdb passed the multiplex PCR reads through MiXCR, listing each CDR3 protein once. The repertoire includes 240,000 or so distinct CDR3 sequences, about 15% of them detected once, and about 30% sits in the top ten. The sample comprised blood. The origin of the receptors is a young woman with Graves' ophthalmopathy.

A few counts support this clonotype. J is TRBJ2-5 and V is TRBV4-1; D is unresolved. CDR3 length equals 15 residues. In germline, CDR1 is MGHRA, CDR2 YSYEKL. Deletions cut 4 bases from V and 1 base from J, with 13 bases between. The DNA of the CDR3 is TGCGCCAGCAGCCGGGAAGGCGGTGGCCAAGAGACCCAGTACTTC. It yields the protein CASSREGGGQETQYF.

This clonotype was counted ten times or more. The chain uses TRBV29-1 and TRBJ2-7; D unclear. The CDR3 spans 13 residues. Trimming took off 6 bases at V and 3 bases at J, with 15 bases between the two ends. Germline CDR1 reads SQVTM; CDR2 reads ANQGSEA. The CDR3 protein is CSVASGLSYEQYF. The CDR3 DNA sequence: TGCAGCGTGGCTTCGGGCCTAAGCTACGAGCAGTACTTC.

There are many counts of this clonotype. The V and J genes are TRBV6-1 and TRBJ1-1, with 8 bases that match TRBD1. The CDR3 consists of 13 residues. V lost 3 bases, J lost 3 bases, and 0 bases stayed unmatched. Germline V gives CDR1 MNHNS, CDR2 SASEGT. Here the CDR3 reads CASSETGDTEAFF. In DNA form, the CDR3 reads TGTGCCAGCAGTGAGACAGGGGACACTGAAGCTTTCTTT.

The genes are TRBV3-1 and TRBJ2-1, with TRBD1 identical over 9 bases. The CDR3 consists of 15 residues. J was trimmed by 3 bases and V by 6 bases; bases with no gene match: 6. Germline V lookup: CDR1 LGHDT, CDR2 YNNKEL (reference sequence). The CDR3 nucleotides are TGTGCCAGCAGGAGCGGGACAGGGTTCTACAATGAGCAGTTCTTC. Protein product: CASRSGTGFYNEQFF.

This clonotype was detected ten times or more. The gene calls are TRBV5-1 and TRBJ2-4; the D is unclear. Trimming left V 6 bases short and J 5 bases short, with 9 bases between. CDR1 and CDR2 (germline): SGHRS, YFSETQ. This CDR3 region has 12 residues. DNA of the CDR3: TGCGCCAGCACTTCTCAAGAAAACATTCAGTACTTC. This codes for CASTSQENIQYF.

A remark on this clonotype: The DNA is left out, because the CDR3 cannot be placed on it with certainty; the CDR3 is given as TCRdb lists it. The chain couples TRBV2 to TRBJ2-7; TRBD2 was called by the table and not checked on the DNA. Per germline, CDR1 SNHLY and CDR2 FYNNEI. Inclusive of both ends, the CDR3 amounts to 24 amino acids. The CDR3 loop reads CASTNQTSMYLCASSPQDALEQYF.

The sample holds many counts of this clonotype. The chain is built from TRBV9 and TRBJ2-3, with D unclear. The CDR3 length is 13 residues. Germline V gives CDR1 SGDLS, CDR2 YYNGEE. Trimming removed 0 bases at V and 5 bases at J, with 7 bases between. CDR3 sequence (DNA): TGTGCCAGCAGCGTAGAAGGAGAAGATACGCAGTATTTT. Amino acids: CASSVEGEDTQYF.

This clonotype came up a few times. Given a much more abundant clone one base away, this may be a read error. The rearrangement joins TRBV9 to TRBJ2-5; D is ambiguous. The germline CDR1 and CDR2 sequences are SGDLS and YYNGEE. CDR3 length: 14 amino acids. CDR3 sequence: CASSPGWGRETQCF. The CDR3 nucleotides read TGTGCCAGCAGCCCTGGGTGGGGTAGAGAGACCCAGTGCTTC.

This clonotype occurred many times. The rearrangement uses TRBV28 and TRBJ2-1; 11 bases agree with TRBD2. J was trimmed by 11 bases and V by 6 bases; bases with no gene match: 12. The CDR3 is 15 residues long. CDR1 is MDHEN, CDR2 SYDVKM, per germline. The CDR3, as DNA: TGTGCCAGCAGACCCGGGACTAGCGGTACGCCTCAGCAGTTCTTC. Translation: CASRPGTSGTPQQFF.

This clonotype was counted ten times or more. The rearrangement joins TRBV28 to TRBJ1-5; D unclear. The germline CDR1 and CDR2 sequences are MDHEN and SYDVKM. CDR3 length: 11 residues. V lost 5 bases to trimming and J lost 5 bases, with 4 bases between them. The CDR3 reads CASSADQPQHF. CDR3 DNA: TGTGCCAGCAGTGCCGATCAGCCCCAGCATTTT.

On this clonotype itself: The conserved final phenylalanine or tryptophan is absent from the CDR3, which likely points to a read error. This chain joins TRBV5-1 and TRBJ1-2, with a tentative D call TRBD1 (6 bases). V was trimmed by 4 bases and J by 5 bases, leaving 9 bases between them. In germline, CDR1 is SGHRS, CDR2 YFSETQ. This CDR3 region has 12 residues. The CDR3 loop reads CASSPDRYGYTS. CDR3 DNA: TGCGCCAGCAGCCCGGACAGATATGGCTACACCTCC.

CDR3 in amino acids: CASSLDLAGDYNEQFF. CDR3 coding DNA: TGCGCCAGCAGCTTGGATCTAGCGGGAGACTACAATGAGCAGTTCTTC. The V call is TRBV5-1, the J call TRBJ2-1; 10 bases are shared with TRBD2. Per the germline V gene, CDR1 is SGHRS and CDR2 is YFSETQ. The CDR3 spans 16 residues. J was trimmed by 3 bases and V by 0 bases; bases with no gene match: 3.

Regarding this clonotype: A much larger clone is a single base away; this may be a read error. This sequence joins TRBV10-3 and TRBJ2-2, with 9 bases identical to TRBD2. J gave up 1 base and V 4 bases, and 10 bases lay outside the gene matches. In germline, CDR1 is ENHRY, CDR2 SYGVKD. The CDR3 runs to 18 residues. CDR3 nucleotides: TGTGCCATCAGTGGAGTGGGCGGGAGGGCCATGAACACCGGGGAGCTGTTTTTT. This codes for CAISGVGGRAMNTGELFF.

This clonotype was counted ten times or more. The chain uses TRBV6-1 and TRBJ1-6, with TRBD1 matching 7 bases. V lost 7 bases and J lost 6; bases outside the gene matches: 3. CDR1 is MNHNS, CDR2 SASEGT, per germline. The CDR3 loop spans 13 amino acids. CDR3 residues: CASMGTANSPLHF. The DNA for the CDR3 is TGTGCCAGCATGGGGACAGCTAATTCACCCCTCCACTTT.

The genes are TRBV20-1 and TRBJ2-3, with D perhaps assigned TRBD1 or TRBD2 (5 bases each). The CDR3 runs to 14 residues. Trimming pared 7 bases from V and 1 base from J, leaving 15 bases between. The germline CDR1 and CDR2 sequences are DFQATT and SNEGSKA (reference sequence). In DNA form, the CDR3 reads TGCAGTGTCCCGAGGGGCAGCCGCACAGATACGCAGTATTTT. Its translation is CSVPRGSRTDTQYF.